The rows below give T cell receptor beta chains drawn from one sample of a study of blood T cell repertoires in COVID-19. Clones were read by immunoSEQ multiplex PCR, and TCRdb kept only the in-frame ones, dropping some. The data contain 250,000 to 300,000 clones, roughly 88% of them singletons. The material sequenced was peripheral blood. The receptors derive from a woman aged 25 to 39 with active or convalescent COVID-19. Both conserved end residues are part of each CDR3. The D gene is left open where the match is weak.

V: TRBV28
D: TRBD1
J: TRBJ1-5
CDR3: CASSLGQGRQPQHF

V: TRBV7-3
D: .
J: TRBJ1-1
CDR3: CASSLSTNPPEAFF

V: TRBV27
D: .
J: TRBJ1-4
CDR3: CASSTGPRRSNEKLFF

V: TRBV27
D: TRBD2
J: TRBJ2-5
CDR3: CASRETSRETQYF

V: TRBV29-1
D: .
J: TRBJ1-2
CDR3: CSVELGAQGYGYTF

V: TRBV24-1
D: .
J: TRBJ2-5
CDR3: CATSDPDSLGETQYF

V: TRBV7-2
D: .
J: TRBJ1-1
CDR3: CASSLGGVRTEAFF

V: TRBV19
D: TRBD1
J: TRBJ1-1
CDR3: CASSRDSSTEAFF

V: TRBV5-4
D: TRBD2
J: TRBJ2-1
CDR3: CASSLSHPSGGIYNEQFF

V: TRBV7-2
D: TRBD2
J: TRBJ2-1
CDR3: CASSFAGTSGGVPQFF

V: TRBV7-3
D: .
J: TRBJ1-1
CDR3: CASSRGGNTEAFF

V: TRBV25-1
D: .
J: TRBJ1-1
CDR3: CASSAVPEGNTEAFF

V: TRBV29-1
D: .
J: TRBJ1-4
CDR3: CSAATGYNEKLFF

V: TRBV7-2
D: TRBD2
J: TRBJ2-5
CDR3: CASSLVGGAGGQETQYF

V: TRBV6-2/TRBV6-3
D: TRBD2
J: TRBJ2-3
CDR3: CASSYPGGGTNTQYF

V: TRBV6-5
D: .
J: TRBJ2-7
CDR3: CASSRTGPGEQYF

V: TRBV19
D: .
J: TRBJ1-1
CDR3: CASSTLGGSTEAFF

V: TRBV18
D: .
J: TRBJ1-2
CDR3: CASSPYDPRANYGYTF

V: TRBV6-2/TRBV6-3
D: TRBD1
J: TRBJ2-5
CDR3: CASSYLIPGGETQYF

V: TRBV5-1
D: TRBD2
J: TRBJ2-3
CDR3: CASRPGLLSTDTQYF

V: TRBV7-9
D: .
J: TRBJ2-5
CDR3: CASSRGWETQYF

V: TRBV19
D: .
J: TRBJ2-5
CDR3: CASSTGETQYF

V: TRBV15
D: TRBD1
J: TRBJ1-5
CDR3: CATSRYNRGDQPQHF

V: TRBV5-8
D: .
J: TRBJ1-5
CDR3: CASSLTVLPQHF

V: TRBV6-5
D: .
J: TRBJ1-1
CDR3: CASTLGQLGTEAFF

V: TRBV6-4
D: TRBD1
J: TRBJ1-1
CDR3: CASSDTGDTAEAFF

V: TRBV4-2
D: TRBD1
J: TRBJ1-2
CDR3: CASSPNRGTGGYTF